The 32 T cell receptor beta chains presented below share a single source sample, sequenced in a study of patients and donors after allogeneic stem cell transplantation. One entry per CDR3 protein results from TCRdb running MiXCR on the RT-PCR reads. The table includes approximately 25,000 distinct CDR3 sequences, around 31% detected once. The sample consisted of blood, either unsorted or a sorted T cell fraction (not recorded which). The receptors were gathered from a human donor who was either an allogeneic HSCT recipient or a stem cell or donor lymphocyte infusion donor (not recorded which). It is not recorded whose cells these are; they may come from a transplant donor.

In this sample, this clonotype turned up many times. The chain couples TRBV29-1 to TRBJ1-1, with TRBD1 identical over 8 bases. Germline V gene sequence: CDR1 SQVTM, CDR2 ANQGSEA. The CDR3 is 11 residues long. V was pared by 6 bases and J by 5 bases, with 2 bases of the junction left unmatched. CDR3 sequence (DNA): TGCAGCGTCAGGGGGCCAACTGAAGCTTTCTTT. Translated, it gives CSVRGPTEAFF.

The chain employs TRBV12-3 or TRBV12-4 and TRBJ2-5; 7 bases line up with TRBD2. Germline trimming cut 5 bases from V and 2 bases from J; bases unmatched to any gene: 8. The CDR3 runs 15 residues. The CDR3 nucleotides read TGTGCCAGCAGTAGGGAGGGGACCTTGCAAGAGACCCAGTACTTC. Translating gives CASSREGTLQETQYF.

V and J are TRBV12-3 or TRBV12-4 and TRBJ1-5; a weak D match, TRBD1 (6 bases). This CDR3 comprises 13 residues. V was pared by 8 bases and J by 4 bases, with 12 bases between. Here the CDR3 reads CASRRGGNQPQHF. CDR3 DNA sequence: TGTGCCAGCCGAAGAGGGGGAAATCAGCCCCAGCATTTT.

The chain recombines TRBV3-1 with TRBJ1-6; 7 nucleotides line up with TRBD1. This CDR3 comprises 15 residues. Germline trimming cut 2 bases from V and 9 bases from J; bases unmatched to any gene: 7. Looked up from germline, CDR1 is LGHDT and CDR2 is YNNKEL (reference sequence). CDR3 DNA: TGTGCCAGCAGCCAACTCCTTGGACAGGCTTCACCCCTCCACTTT. Amino acids: CASSQLLGQASPLHF.

The rearrangement links TRBV20-1 to TRBJ2-3; 8 nucleotides match TRBD2. This CDR3 is 15 amino acids long. V shed 1 base and J 1 base; nucleotides not matched to a gene: 4. Germline CDR1 DFQATT, CDR2 SNEGSKA (reference sequence). CDR3 in amino acids: CSARGARGGTDTQYF. The CDR3 DNA sequence: TGCAGTGCTAGAGGGGCGCGGGGGGGCACAGATACGCAGTATTTT.

This chain links TRBV10-3 with TRBJ1-2; 7 bases agree with TRBD1. V gave up 6 bases and J gave up 2 bases; unmatched junction bases: 3. Per germline, CDR1 ENHRY and CDR2 SYGVKD. This CDR3 spans 13 amino acids. Here the CDR3 DNA reads TGTGCCATCAGGGGGGACAGAAACTATGGCTACACCTTC. It translates to CAIRGDRNYGYTF.

This clonotype was observed a few times. V usage is TRBV7-9 and J usage is TRBJ1-1; 10 bases align to TRBD1. Trimming took 1 base from V and 3 from J; bases not matched to a gene: 8. The CDR3 is made up of 17 amino acids. Germline V gene data show CDR1 as SEHNR and CDR2 as FQNEAQ (reference sequence). The chain's CDR3 is CASSLVPGQGKDTEAFF. The CDR3 DNA sequence: TGTGCCAGCAGCTTAGTTCCGGGACAGGGGAAGGACACTGAAGCTTTCTTT.

This chain joins TRBV20-1 and TRBJ1-2; no reliable D call. The CDR3 runs to 14 residues. The germline V gene encodes CDR1 DFQATT and CDR2 SNEGSKA (reference sequence). V gave up 3 bases and J gave up 2 bases, with 13 bases separating them. In DNA form, the CDR3 reads TGCAGTGCTAGTGTGTTGACGGTGAACTATGGCTACACCTTC. Translated, it gives CSASVLTVNYGYTF.

This clonotype showed up just a few times. The chain is built from TRBV6-5 and TRBJ1-2, with D uncertain. The CDR3 has 11 residues. The germline gives CDR1 MNHEY, CDR2 SVGAGI. The V end was cut by 7 bases, the J end by 4 bases, with 7 bases between. DNA of the CDR3: TGTGCCAGCACAGAGGGCTATGGCTACACCTTC. Encoded protein: CASTEGYGYTF.

This clonotype was detected only a few times. The chain has TRBV29-1 and TRBJ1-2; D call uncertain. The CDR3 sequence is 12 residues long. Between the trimmed V and J ends, which lost 4 bases and 0 bases, there was a span of 6 bases. Looked up from germline, CDR1 is SQVTM and CDR2 is ANQGSEA. The CDR3 protein is CSVATANYGYTF. In DNA form, the CDR3 reads TGCAGCGTTGCCACAGCTAACTATGGCTACACCTTC.

This clonotype was picked up many times. The J gene is TRBJ1-2, the V gene TRBV7-3; the D gene is possibly TRBD1 (5 bases). The CDR3 is 15 residues long. Germline CDR1 and CDR2: SGHTA and FQGTGA. V was shortened by 5 bases and J by 8 bases, with 21 bases between the two germline ends. CDR3 region: CASSTQGGVLSGYTF. The CDR3 DNA is TGTGCCAGCAGCACCCAGGGAGGGGTCCTTAGCGGCTACACCTTC.

This clonotype was seen repeatedly, ten times or more. This sequence joins TRBV28 and TRBJ2-3, with D perhaps matching TRBD2 (7 bases). Trimming removed 3 bases from V and 1 base from J, with 14 bases in between. Germline lookup yields CDR1 MDHEN and CDR2 SYDVKM. The CDR3 has 16 amino acids. The CDR3 DNA follows: TGTGCCAGCAGTTTCCTCGGGGGGCGGCGCACAGATACGCAGTATTTT. It codes for CASSFLGGRRTDTQYF.

The chain links TRBV28 to TRBJ2-2, with D possibly TRBD2 on 5 matching bases. This CDR3 region has 15 residues. Germline V gives CDR1 MDHEN, CDR2 SYDVKM. V was shortened by 3 bases and J by 3 bases, with 11 bases between the two germline ends. The CDR3 protein is CASSFTGLDTGELFF. In nucleotides, the CDR3 is TGTGCCAGCAGTTTTACGGGGTTAGACACCGGGGAGCTGTTTTTT.

This clonotype was seen many times. The chain joins TRBV20-1 to TRBJ1-6, with 7 bases aligning to TRBD1. CDR1 and CDR2 from the germline V gene are DFQATT and SNEGSKA (reference sequence). Trimming cost V 3 bases and J 2 bases; bases outside gene matches: 13. This CDR3 has 18 residues. CDR3 protein: CSASLPPNRGPYNSPLHF. CDR3 in DNA: TGCAGTGCTAGCTTACCACCAAACAGGGGACCCTATAATTCACCCCTCCACTTT.

Worth noting for this clonotype: One end of the junction varies from germline; a read error may be responsible. The chain recombines TRBV13 with TRBJ2-5, with D perhaps TRBD2 (7 bases). The CDR3 has 16 amino acids. Germline V gene lookup returns CDR1 PRHDT and CDR2 FYEKMQ (reference sequence). The CDR3 nucleotides read TGTGTCAGCAGCTTAGCGGGTCGGGGGGCCCAAGAGACCCAGTACTTC. Protein product: CVSSLAGRGAQETQYF.

This chain joins TRBV9 and TRBJ2-1; 13 bases align to TRBD2. The CDR3 has 17 residues. The V segment lost 0 bases and the J segment 6 bases; nucleotides outside the gene matches: 6. Germline CDR1 is SGDLS and CDR2 is YYNGEE. CDR3: CASSVALAGGQGNEQFF. The CDR3 DNA reads as TGTGCCAGCAGCGTAGCACTAGCGGGGGGGCAGGGCAATGAGCAGTTCTTC.

This clonotype was counted at least ten times. The chain has TRBV20-1 and TRBJ1-5, with D perhaps matching TRBD1 (5 bases). V was shortened by 0 bases and J by 3 bases, with 9 bases between the two germline ends. The CDR3 spans 14 residues. The germline CDR1 and CDR2 sequences are DFQATT and SNEGSKA (reference sequence). CDR3 coding DNA: TGCAGTGCTAGAGAGGGGCAGAACAATCAGCCCCAGCATTTT. Amino acid sequence: CSAREGQNNQPQHF.

This chain links TRBV11-2 with TRBJ2-4; D is undetermined. Trimming took off 4 bases at V and 6 bases at J, with 4 bases between the two ends. The germline V gene encodes CDR1 SGHAT and CDR2 FQNNGV. The CDR3 is made up of 11 amino acids. Here the CDR3 reads CASSSGNIQYF. CDR3 nucleotide sequence: TGTGCCAGCAGCTCGGGAAACATTCAGTACTTC.

This clonotype was counted once. The gene calls are TRBV28 and TRBJ1-2; the D is unclear. CDR3 length: 13 amino acids. The V and J ends lost 2 bases and 4 bases respectively, with 8 bases between them. The germline V gene has CDR1 MDHEN and CDR2 SYDVKM. The CDR3 sequence: CASSLLRPYGYTF. Written as DNA, the CDR3 is TGTGCCAGCAGTTTACTCAGGCCCTATGGCTACACCTTC.

J is TRBJ1-5 and V is TRBV4-3, with 7 bases identical to TRBD1. CDR3 length: 16 residues. Germline V gene lookup returns CDR1 LGHNA and CDR2 YSLEER. V gave up 2 bases and J gave up 7 bases; unmatched junction bases: 11. DNA for the CDR3: TGCGCCAGCAGCCAAACTGGAAAAGGGGGCTCGCAGCCCCAGCATTTT. As protein: CASSQTGKGGSQPQHF.

This clonotype was counted between two and nine times. The V and J genes are TRBV5-1 and TRBJ2-1, with 9 bases fitting TRBD1. The CDR3 is made up of 15 amino acids. V gave up 0 bases and J gave up 7 bases; unmatched junction bases: 5. Germline lookup yields CDR1 SGHRS and CDR2 YFSETQ. The CDR3 sequence: CASSLAGQGGNEQFF. The DNA of the CDR3 is TGCGCCAGCAGCTTGGCGGGACAGGGTGGGAATGAGCAGTTCTTC.

This clonotype was seen only a few times. The chain is built from TRBV9 and TRBJ1-1, with 9 bases matching TRBD1. The V and J ends lost 4 bases and 5 bases, in that order; junction bases with no gene match: 9. In germline, CDR1 is SGDLS, CDR2 YYNGEE. The CDR3 length is 15 residues. The CDR3 loop is CASSSRTGVGTEAFF. The CDR3 nucleotides read TGTGCCAGCAGCTCCAGGACAGGGGTTGGAACTGAAGCTTTCTTT.

The chain couples TRBV6-1 to TRBJ2-3; 9 bases map to TRBD1. CDR1 MNHNS and CDR2 SASEGT come from the germline V gene. The V and J ends lost 6 bases and 10 bases, in that order; junction bases with no gene match: 2. There are 11 residues in the CDR3. CDR3 amino acids: CASRGQGPQYF. CDR3 coding DNA: TGTGCCAGCAGGGGACAGGGACCGCAGTATTTT.

This sequence joins TRBV18 and TRBJ1-3; 10 bases are shared with TRBD1. Germline V gene data show CDR1 as KGHSH and CDR2 as LQKENI. Germline trimming cut 5 bases from V and 6 bases from J; bases unmatched to any gene: 10. The CDR3 sequence is 16 residues long. As DNA, the CDR3 is TGTGCCAGCTCATCGATAACGGGACAGGGGTTAAACACCATATATTTT. This gives the protein CASSSITGQGLNTIYF.

This clonotype was detected a few times. The J gene is TRBJ1-2, the V gene TRBV6-5; TRBD1 matches at 8 bases. The CDR3 length is 15 residues. J lost 7 bases, V lost 5 bases, and 12 bases had no gene match. Germline V CDR1 and CDR2: MNHEY, SVGAGI. CDR3 coding DNA: TGTGCCAGCAGTCGTGGACAGGGAAGGACCATTGGCTACACCTTC. Amino acids: CASSRGQGRTIGYTF.

In this sample, this clonotype turned up a few times. The genes are TRBV7-3 and TRBJ1-2, with D tentatively TRBD1 (5 bases). The germline V and J ends were trimmed by 2 bases and 0 bases, with 13 bases remaining between them. Per the germline V gene, CDR1 is SGHTA and CDR2 is FQGTGA. The CDR3 contains 16 residues. This CDR3 reads CASSLQGPQANYGYTF. The CDR3 DNA is TGTGCCAGCAGCTTACAGGGACCACAGGCTAACTATGGCTACACCTTC.

Only a few counts were recorded for this clonotype. The CDR3 coding sequence is TGCGCCAGCAGCTCCGACCGGCCAAATGAAAAACTGTTTTTT. It translates to CASSSDRPNEKLFF. The gene calls are TRBV5-1 and TRBJ1-4; no clear D. The CDR3 is 14 residues long. The germline V gene has CDR1 SGHRS and CDR2 YFSETQ. Trimming took 3 bases from V and 5 from J, leaving 11 bases between them.

V gene TRBV7-9 combines with J gene TRBJ2-1; no reliable D call. CDR1 SEHNR and CDR2 FQNEAQ come from the germline V gene (reference sequence). The CDR3 length is 15 residues. V was pared by 1 base and J by 4 bases, with 11 bases between. CDR3 amino acids: CASSLEGVPYNEQFF. DNA for the CDR3: TGTGCCAGCAGCTTAGAAGGAGTCCCTTACAATGAGCAGTTCTTC.

The CDR3 nucleotides are TGTGCCAGCAGCGTAGCAGGAATCGGGAACACTGAAGCTTTCTTT. Amino acid sequence: CASSVAGIGNTEAFF. The chain recombines TRBV9 with TRBJ1-1; D is undetermined. Germline V gene data show CDR1 as SGDLS and CDR2 as YYNGEE. V was clipped by 0 bases and J by 1 base, with 10 bases between them. The CDR3 is 15 residues long.

The chain has TRBV6-1 and TRBJ2-5, with 7 bases identical to TRBD1. Germline V lookup: CDR1 MNHNS, CDR2 SASEGT. Trimming cost V 6 bases and J 0 bases; bases outside gene matches: 4. The CDR3 extends over 14 amino acids. The CDR3 loop is CASSGQVYQETQYF. CDR3 DNA: TGTGCCAGCAGCGGACAGGTGTACCAAGAGACCCAGTACTTC.

The chain couples TRBV20-1 to TRBJ1-6; 7 bases fit TRBD1. V lost 0 bases, J lost 10 bases, and 3 bases stayed unmatched. CDR1 and CDR2 (germline): DFQATT, SNEGSKA (reference sequence). The CDR3 runs 13 residues. As DNA, the CDR3 is TGCAGTGCTAGAGAACAGGGGAACTCACCCCTCCACTTT. This encodes CSAREQGNSPLHF.

This clonotype has just a few counts. V and J are TRBV25-1 and TRBJ1-4; no clear D. The length of the CDR3 is 15 residues. Trimming shortened V by 4 bases and J by 4 bases, and 13 bases separated the two germline ends. Germline V gene data show CDR1 as MGHDK and CDR2 as SYGVNS. The CDR3 DNA reads as TGTGCCAGCAGTGCCTCGGCGGGGAGTAATGAAAAACTGTTTTTT. It yields the protein CASSASAGSNEKLFF.